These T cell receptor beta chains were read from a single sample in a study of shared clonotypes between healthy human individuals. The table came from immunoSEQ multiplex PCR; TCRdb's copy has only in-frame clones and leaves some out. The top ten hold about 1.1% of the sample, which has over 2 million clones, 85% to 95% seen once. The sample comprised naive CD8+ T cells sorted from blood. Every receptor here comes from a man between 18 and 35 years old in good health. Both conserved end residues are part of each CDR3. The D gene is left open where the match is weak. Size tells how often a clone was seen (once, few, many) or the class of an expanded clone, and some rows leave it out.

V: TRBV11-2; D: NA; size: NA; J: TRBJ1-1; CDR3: CASGRSVGNSNTEAFF; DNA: TGTGCCAGCGGCAGATCGGTAGGCAACTCGAACACTGAAGCTTTCTTT
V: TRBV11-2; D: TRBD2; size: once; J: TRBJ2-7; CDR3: CASSPTGGISYEQYF; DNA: TGTGCCAGCAGCCCTACGGGGGGTATCTCCTACGAGCAGTACTTC
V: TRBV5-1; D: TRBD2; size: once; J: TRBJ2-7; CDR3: CASSWTSGSAGYEQYF; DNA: TGCGCCAGCAGCTGGACTAGCGGGAGCGCCGGGTACGAGCAGTACTTC
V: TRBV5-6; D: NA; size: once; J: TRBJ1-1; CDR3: CASSPNRVGAAFF; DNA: TGTGCCAGCAGCCCTAACCGAGTGGGGGCAGCTTTCTTT
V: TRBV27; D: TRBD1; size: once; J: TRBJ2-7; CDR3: CASSTPPSGGGYEQYF; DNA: TGTGCCAGCAGTACCCCCCCGTCAGGGGGCGGCTACGAGCAGTACTTC
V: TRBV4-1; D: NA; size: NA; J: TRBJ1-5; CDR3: CASSQVLGPIRPQHF; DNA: TGCGCCAGCAGCCAAGTGTTGGGACCGATCAGGCCCCAGCATTTT
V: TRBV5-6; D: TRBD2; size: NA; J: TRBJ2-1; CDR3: CASSFLAGGNYNEQFF; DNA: TGTGCCAGCAGCTTTTTAGCGGGAGGAAACTACAATGAGCAGTTCTTC
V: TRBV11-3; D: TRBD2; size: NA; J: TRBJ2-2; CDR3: CASSSGLAGVRITGELFF; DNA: TGTGCCAGCAGCTCGGGACTAGCGGGAGTTAGGATAACCGGGGAGCTGTTTTTT
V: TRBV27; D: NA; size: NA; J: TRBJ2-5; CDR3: CASKPSPRQPRSETQYF; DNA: TGTGCCAGCAAGCCCTCACCGAGACAGCCTCGATCGGAGACCCAGTACTTC
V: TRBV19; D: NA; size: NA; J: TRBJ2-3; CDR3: CASSQGTQYF; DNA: TGTGCCAGTAGCCAGGGCACGCAGTATTTT
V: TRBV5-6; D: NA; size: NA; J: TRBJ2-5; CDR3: CASSSVLAAGETQYF; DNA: TGTGCCAGCAGCAGTGTATTAGCGGCCGGCGAGACCCAGTACTTC
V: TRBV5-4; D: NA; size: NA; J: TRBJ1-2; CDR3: CASSRDGSNYGYTF; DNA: TGTGCCAGCAGCCGGGACGGCTCTAACTATGGCTACACCTTC
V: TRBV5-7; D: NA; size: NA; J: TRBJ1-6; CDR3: CASSFDISYNSPLHF; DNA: TGTGCCAGCAGCTTTGATATCTCCTATAATTCACCCCTCCACTTT
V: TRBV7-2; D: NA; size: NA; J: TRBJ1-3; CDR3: CASSLDSLRYSGNTIYF; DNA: TGTGCCAGCAGCTTAGACAGCCTTAGATACTCTGGAAACACCATATATTTT
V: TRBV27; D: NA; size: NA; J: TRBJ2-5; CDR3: CASSPLGGGLETQYF; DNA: TGTGCCAGCTCACCACTAGGGGGAGGATTAGAGACCCAGTACTTC
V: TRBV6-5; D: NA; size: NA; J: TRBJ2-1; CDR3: CASSYTGRGYNEQFF; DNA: TGTGCCAGCAGTTACACCGGTCGAGGGTACAATGAGCAGTTCTTC
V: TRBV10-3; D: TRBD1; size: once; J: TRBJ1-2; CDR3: CAISDSGGLNYGYTF; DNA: TGTGCCATCAGTGATTCAGGGGGCCTAAACTATGGCTACACCTTC
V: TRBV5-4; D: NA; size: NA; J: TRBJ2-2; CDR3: CASSLGVGELFF; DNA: TGTGCCAGCAGCTTGGGGGTCGGGGAGCTGTTTTTT
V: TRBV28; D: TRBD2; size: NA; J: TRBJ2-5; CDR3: CASSLGLATPQETQYF; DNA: TGTGCCAGCAGTCTAGGACTAGCGACCCCCCAAGAGACCCAGTACTTC
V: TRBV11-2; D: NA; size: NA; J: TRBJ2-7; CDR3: CASSLLAAGYEQYF; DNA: TGTGCCAGCAGCTTACTGGCGGCCGGCTACGAGCAGTACTTC
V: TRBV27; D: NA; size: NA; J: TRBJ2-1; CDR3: CASSLSLYNEQFF; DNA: TGTGCCAGCAGTTTGTCACTCTACAATGAGCAGTTCTTC
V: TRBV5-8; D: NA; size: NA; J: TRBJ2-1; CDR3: CASSLTPGTVGEQFF; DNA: TGTGCCAGCAGCCTCACTCCCGGGACCGTCGGTGAGCAGTTCTTC
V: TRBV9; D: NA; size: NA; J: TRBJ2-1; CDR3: CASSQGDNEQFF; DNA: TGTGCCAGCAGCCAAGGGGATAATGAGCAGTTCTTC
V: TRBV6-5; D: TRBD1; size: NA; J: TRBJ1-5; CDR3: CASSYGRGWPQHF; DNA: TGTGCCAGCAGTTACGGCAGGGGGTGGCCCCAGCATTTT
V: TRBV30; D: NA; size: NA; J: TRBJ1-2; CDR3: CAWSRNGVYDGYTF; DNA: TGTGCCTGGAGTCGTAATGGGGTATACGATGGCTACACCTTC
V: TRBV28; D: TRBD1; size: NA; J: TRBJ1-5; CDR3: CASRPTGTLRQPQHF; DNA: TGTGCCAGCCGACCGACAGGGACATTGCGTCAGCCCCAGCATTTT
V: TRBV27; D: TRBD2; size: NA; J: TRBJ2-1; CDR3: CASSFYGTSRYNEQFF; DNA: TGTGCCAGCAGTTTTTACGGGACTAGCAGATACAATGAGCAGTTCTTC
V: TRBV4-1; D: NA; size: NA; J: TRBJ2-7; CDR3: CASSQDWGLALYEQYF; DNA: TGCGCCAGCAGCCAAGATTGGGGGCTGGCCCTCTACGAGCAGTACTTC
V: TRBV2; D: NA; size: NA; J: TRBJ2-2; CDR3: CASRRGLNTGELFF; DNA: TGTGCCAGCAGGAGGGGCTTGAACACCGGGGAGCTGTTTTTT
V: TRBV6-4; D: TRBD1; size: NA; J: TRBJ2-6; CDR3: CASNVGLTGGEGAGANVLTF; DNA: TGTGCCAGCAATGTTGGCCTCACAGGGGGCGAAGGAGCTGGGGCCAACGTCCTGACTTTC
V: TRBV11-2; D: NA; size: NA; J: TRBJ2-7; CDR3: CASSLGPTYEQYF; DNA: TGTGCCAGCAGCTTGGGGCCAACCTACGAGCAGTACTTC
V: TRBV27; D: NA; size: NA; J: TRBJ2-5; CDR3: CASSLYGDSETQYF; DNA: TGTGCCAGCAGTTTATACGGAGATTCAGAGACCCAGTACTTC
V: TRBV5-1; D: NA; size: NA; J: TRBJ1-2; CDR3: CASSLTASPPIDYGYTF; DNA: TGCGCCAGCAGCTTAACCGCTTCCCCCCCCATCGACTATGGCTACACCTTC
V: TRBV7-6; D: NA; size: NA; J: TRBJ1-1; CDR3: CASSSEEGSPEAFF; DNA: TGTGCCAGCAGCTCCGAGGAGGGCTCGCCTGAAGCTTTCTTT
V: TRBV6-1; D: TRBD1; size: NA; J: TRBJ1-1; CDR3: CASSEGDRGTDTEAFF; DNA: TGTGCCAGCAGTGAAGGGGACAGGGGTACTGACACTGAAGCTTTCTTT
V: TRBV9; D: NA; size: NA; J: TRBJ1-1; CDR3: CASGSNTEAFF; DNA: TGTGCCAGCGGTTCGAACACTGAAGCTTTCTTT
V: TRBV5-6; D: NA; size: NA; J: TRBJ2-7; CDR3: CASSSGPLEQYF; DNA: TGTGCCAGCAGCTCTGGACCCCTCGAGCAGTACTTC
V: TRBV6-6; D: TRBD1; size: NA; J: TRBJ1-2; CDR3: CASGTGLNYGYTF; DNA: TGTGCCAGCGGGACAGGACTTAACTATGGCTACACCTTC
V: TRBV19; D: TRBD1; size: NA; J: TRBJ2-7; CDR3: CASSTWTGSYEQYF; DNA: TGTGCCAGTAGTACATGGACAGGATCCTACGAGCAGTACTTC
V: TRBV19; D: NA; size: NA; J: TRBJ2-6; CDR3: CASSIAVSPGANVLTF; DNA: TGTGCCAGTAGTATAGCGGTGTCCCCTGGGGCCAACGTCCTGACTTTC
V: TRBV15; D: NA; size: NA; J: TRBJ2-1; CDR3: CATSTRDRIGYNEQFF; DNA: TGTGCCACCAGCACGAGAGACAGGATAGGATACAATGAGCAGTTCTTC
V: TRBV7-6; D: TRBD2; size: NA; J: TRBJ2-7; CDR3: CASSPTGGSGHEQYF; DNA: TGTGCCAGCAGCCCTACCGGGGGGTCGGGGCACGAGCAGTACTTC
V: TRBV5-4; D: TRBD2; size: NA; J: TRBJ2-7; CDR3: CASSPGTSGGSSYEQYF; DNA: TGTGCCAGCAGCCCCGGGACTAGCGGGGGCTCGTCCTACGAGCAGTACTTC
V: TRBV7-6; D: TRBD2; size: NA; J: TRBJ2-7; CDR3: CASSPYGGGYEQYF; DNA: TGTGCCAGCAGCCCGTACGGCGGGGGCTACGAGCAGTACTTC
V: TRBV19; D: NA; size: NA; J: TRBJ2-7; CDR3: CASSIGPTYEQYF; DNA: TGTGCCAGTAGTATTGGACCCACCTACGAGCAGTACTTC
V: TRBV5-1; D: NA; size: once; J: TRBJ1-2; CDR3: CASSLTENYGYTF; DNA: TGCGCCAGCAGCTTGACCGAAAACTATGGCTACACCTTC
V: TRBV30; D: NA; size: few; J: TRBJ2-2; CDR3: CAWSEGRHTGELFF; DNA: TGTGCCTGGAGTGAGGGGAGGCACACCGGGGAGCTGTTTTTT
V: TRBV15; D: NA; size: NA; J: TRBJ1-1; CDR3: CATSAGANTEAFF; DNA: TGTGCCACCAGCGCTGGGGCGAACACTGAAGCTTTCTTT
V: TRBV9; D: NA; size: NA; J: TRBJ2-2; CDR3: CASSPSGRPNTGELFF; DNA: TGTGCCAGCAGCCCTTCTGGGAGGCCGAACACCGGGGAGCTGTTTTTT